The clone carrying this TCR beta chain was seen a handful of times. Its antigen is unidentified. Via MiXCR, TCRdb re-called the RT-PCR reads, giving one row per CDR3 protein. The table lists hundreds of thousands of distinct CDR3 sequences, 14% of them singletons. Germline CDR1 reads LGHDT; CDR2 reads YNNKEL (reference sequence). After removal of 5 bases from V and 3 bases from J, the junction contained 7 bases not matched to a gene. The CDR3 totals 15 residues. The sample belongs to a study of response to subunit inactivated influenza vaccine. Study results and limitations: The authors suggested that every seasonal influenza vaccination recruits few new T cells.

This chain connects TRBV3-1 to TRBJ2-7; 10 bases line up with TRBD1. The clonotype was recovered from a man aged 50 or older who received an inactivated influenza vaccine. The material sequenced was PBMCs from blood, taken 14 to 15 days before vaccination. The CDR3: CASSIRDRGNYEQYF. The CDR3 DNA is TGTGCCAGCAGCATCCGGGACAGGGGTAACTACGAGCAGTACTTC.